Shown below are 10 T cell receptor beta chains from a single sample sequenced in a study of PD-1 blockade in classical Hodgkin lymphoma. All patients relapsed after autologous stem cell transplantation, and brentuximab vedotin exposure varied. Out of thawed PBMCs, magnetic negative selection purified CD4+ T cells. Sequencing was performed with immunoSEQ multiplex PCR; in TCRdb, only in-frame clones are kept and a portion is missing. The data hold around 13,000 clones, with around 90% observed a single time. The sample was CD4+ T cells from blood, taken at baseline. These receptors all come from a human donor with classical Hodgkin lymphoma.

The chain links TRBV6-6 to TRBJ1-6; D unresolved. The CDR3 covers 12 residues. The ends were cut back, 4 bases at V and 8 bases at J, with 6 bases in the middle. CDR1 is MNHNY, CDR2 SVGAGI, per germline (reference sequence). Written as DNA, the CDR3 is TGTGCCAGCAGTTCTTTCGATTCACCCCTCCACTTT. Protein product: CASSSFDSPLHF.

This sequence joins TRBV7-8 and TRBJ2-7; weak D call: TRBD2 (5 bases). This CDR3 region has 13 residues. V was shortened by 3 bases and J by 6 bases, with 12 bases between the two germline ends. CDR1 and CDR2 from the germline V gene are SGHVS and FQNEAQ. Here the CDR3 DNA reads TGTGCCAGCAGCTTGACCCGGGAAAGCGAGCAGTACTTC. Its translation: CASSLTRESEQYF.

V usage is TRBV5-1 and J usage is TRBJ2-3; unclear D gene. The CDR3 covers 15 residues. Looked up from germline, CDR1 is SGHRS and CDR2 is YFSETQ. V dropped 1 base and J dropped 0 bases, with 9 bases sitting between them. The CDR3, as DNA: TGCGCCAGCAGCTTGAAACGGAGTAGCACAGATACGCAGTATTTT. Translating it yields CASSLKRSSTDTQYF.

The CDR3: CASSLGTDTQYF. CDR3 in DNA: TGTGCCAGCTCATTGGGGACAGATACGCAGTATTTT. The chain carries TRBV18 and TRBJ2-3; no definite D call. Trimming removed 5 bases from V and 3 bases from J, with 6 bases in between. CDR1 KGHSH and CDR2 LQKENI come from the germline V gene. The CDR3 loop spans 12 amino acids. The full variable domain, with the rest looked up from reference TRBV18 and TRBJ2-3, is NAGVMQNPRHLVRRRGQEARLRCSPMKGHSHVYWYRQLPEEGLKFMVYLQKENIIDESGMPKERFSAEFPKEGPSILRIQQVVRGDSAAYFCASSLGTDTQYFGPGTRLTVL.

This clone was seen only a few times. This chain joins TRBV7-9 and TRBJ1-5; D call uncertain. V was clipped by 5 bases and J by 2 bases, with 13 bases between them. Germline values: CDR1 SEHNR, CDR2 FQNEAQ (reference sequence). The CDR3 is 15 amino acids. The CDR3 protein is CASSPKGGGNQPQHF. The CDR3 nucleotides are TGTGCCAGCAGCCCTAAGGGAGGTGGCAATCAGCCCCAGCATTTT.

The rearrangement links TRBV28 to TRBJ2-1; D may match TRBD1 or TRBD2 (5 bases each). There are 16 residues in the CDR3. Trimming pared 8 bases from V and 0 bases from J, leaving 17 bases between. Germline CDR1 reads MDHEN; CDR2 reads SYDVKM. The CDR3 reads CASEGSAPASYNEQFF. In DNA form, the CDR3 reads TGTGCCAGCGAGGGGTCGGCTCCAGCCTCCTACAATGAGCAGTTCTTC.

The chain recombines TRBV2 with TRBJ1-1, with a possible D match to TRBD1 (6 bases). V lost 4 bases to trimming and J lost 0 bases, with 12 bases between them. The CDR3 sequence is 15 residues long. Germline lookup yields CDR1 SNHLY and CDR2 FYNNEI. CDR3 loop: CASSAQGNLNTEAFF. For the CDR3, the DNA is TGTGCCAGCAGTGCCCAGGGGAATTTGAACACTGAAGCTTTCTTT. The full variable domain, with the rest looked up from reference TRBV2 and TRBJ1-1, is EPEVTQTPSHQVTQMGQEVILRCVPISNHLYFYWYRQILGQKVEFLVSFYNNEISEKSEIFDDQFSVERPDGSNFTLKIRSTKLEDSAMYFCASSAQGNLNTEAFFGQGTRLTVV.

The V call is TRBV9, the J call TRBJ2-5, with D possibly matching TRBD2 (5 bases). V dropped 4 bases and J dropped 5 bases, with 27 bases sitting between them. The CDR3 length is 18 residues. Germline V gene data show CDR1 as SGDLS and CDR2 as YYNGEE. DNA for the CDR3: TGTGCCAGCAGCACCCCAGTAGAGGGTGCAACGTCGGGGGAGACCCAGTACTTC. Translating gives CASSTPVEGATSGETQYF. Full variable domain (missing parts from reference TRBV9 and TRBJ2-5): DSGVTQTPKHLITATGQRVTLRCSPRSGDLSVYWYQQSLDQGLQFLIQYYNGEERAKGNILERFSAQQFPDLHSELNLSSLELGDSALYFCASSTPVEGATSGETQYFGPGTRLLVL.

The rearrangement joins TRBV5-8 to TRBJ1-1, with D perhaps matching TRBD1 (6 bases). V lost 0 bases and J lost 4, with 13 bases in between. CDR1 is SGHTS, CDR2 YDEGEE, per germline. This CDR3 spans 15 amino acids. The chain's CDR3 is CASSLAGGRGTEAFF. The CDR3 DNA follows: TGTGCCAGCAGCTTGGCCGGGGGCCGCGGCACTGAAGCTTTCTTT.

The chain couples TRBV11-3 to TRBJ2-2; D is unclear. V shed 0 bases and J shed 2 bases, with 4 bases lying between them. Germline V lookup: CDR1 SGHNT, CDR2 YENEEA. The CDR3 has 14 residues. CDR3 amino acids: CASSLDSNTGELFF. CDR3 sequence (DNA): TGTGCCAGCAGCTTAGATTCCAACACCGGGGAGCTGTTTTTT.